Listed below are T cell receptor beta chains from one sample, sequenced in a study of cytomegalovirus exposure and HLA in healthy donors. Assay used: immunoSEQ multiplex PCR; TCRdb lists only in-frame clones, some missing. Among around 100,000 clones, over 65% were seen once, and the ten largest hold about a sixth. The source material was PBMCs. These receptors were collected from a woman aged 18 to 35 in good health and CMV-seropositive. Each CDR3 is given without its conserved first and last residue. The order of the fields is CDR3 protein, clone size, D gene, J gene, V gene. A D gene is named only where the DNA matches it firmly. Part of the rows lack a size; the others show once, few, many or a class for expanded clones.

CDR3 protein: ASSFQGQHSGNTIY
clone size: NA
D gene: NA
J gene: TRBJ1-3
V gene: TRBV6-5

CDR3 protein: ASSQDMQAIYGYT
clone size: NA
D gene: NA
J gene: TRBJ1-2
V gene: TRBV4-3

CDR3 protein: ASSPFADSSYEQY
clone size: NA
D gene: NA
J gene: TRBJ2-7
V gene: TRBV18

CDR3 protein: ASSVTGGYGYT
clone size: few
D gene: TRBD1
J gene: TRBJ1-2
V gene: TRBV25-1

CDR3 protein: ASSQVGRGVRRSPLH
clone size: NA
D gene: NA
J gene: TRBJ1-6
V gene: TRBV14

CDR3 protein: ASSLIGLAIGGSSYNEQF
clone size: NA
D gene: TRBD2
J gene: TRBJ2-1
V gene: TRBV5-1

CDR3 protein: ASSPGLTGELF
clone size: few
D gene: NA
J gene: TRBJ2-2
V gene: TRBV18

CDR3 protein: ASSPYGQEMNTEAF
clone size: NA
D gene: TRBD1
J gene: TRBJ1-1
V gene: TRBV2

CDR3 protein: ASNMRGQGDLGQINQPQH
clone size: NA
D gene: TRBD1
J gene: TRBJ1-5
V gene: TRBV28

CDR3 protein: ASSFTGAGGYGYT
clone size: NA
D gene: TRBD1
J gene: TRBJ1-2
V gene: TRBV5-1

CDR3 protein: AISSPGLAGQETQY
clone size: NA
D gene: TRBD2
J gene: TRBJ2-5
V gene: TRBV10-3

CDR3 protein: ASSLRQGGTDTQY
clone size: NA
D gene: TRBD1
J gene: TRBJ2-3
V gene: TRBV4-1

CDR3 protein: SVAGLDFGWRR
clone size: NA
D gene: NA
J gene: TRBJ1-2
V gene: TRBV29-1

CDR3 protein: ASSEPRGLSYGYT
clone size: NA
D gene: TRBD1
J gene: TRBJ1-2
V gene: TRBV25-1

CDR3 protein: ASRLDRGTEAF
clone size: NA
D gene: TRBD1
J gene: TRBJ1-1
V gene: TRBV6-5

CDR3 protein: ASSSSAGGDTGELF
clone size: NA
D gene: TRBD2
J gene: TRBJ2-2
V gene: TRBV7-7

CDR3 protein: ASSYDAGRDEQY
clone size: few
D gene: NA
J gene: TRBJ2-7
V gene: TRBV6-6

CDR3 protein: ASSLGVGSGEKLF
clone size: NA
D gene: NA
J gene: TRBJ1-4
V gene: TRBV5-5

CDR3 protein: ASSLEGTETYEQY
clone size: few
D gene: TRBD1
J gene: TRBJ2-7
V gene: TRBV11-2

CDR3 protein: ASSGMSRGGNGYT
clone size: NA
D gene: NA
J gene: TRBJ1-2
V gene: TRBV2

CDR3 protein: ASSLLAGEVYTGELF
clone size: NA
D gene: TRBD2
J gene: NA
V gene: TRBV5-6

CDR3 protein: ASSGAWGANTGELF
clone size: NA
D gene: NA
J gene: TRBJ2-2
V gene: TRBV9

CDR3 protein: ASSRGGGYDYGYT
clone size: once
D gene: NA
J gene: TRBJ1-2
V gene: TRBV4-3

CDR3 protein: ASSESWGVQETQY
clone size: few
D gene: NA
J gene: TRBJ2-5
V gene: TRBV25-1

CDR3 protein: ASSLRASGANVLT
clone size: once
D gene: NA
J gene: TRBJ2-6
V gene: TRBV7-3

CDR3 protein: ASSRLKTGKTSGANVLT
clone size: few
D gene: TRBD1
J gene: TRBJ2-6
V gene: TRBV5-1

CDR3 protein: ASSQDRWQGGYGYT
clone size: NA
D gene: TRBD1
J gene: TRBJ1-2
V gene: TRBV4-3

CDR3 protein: ASSLETSNQPQH
clone size: NA
D gene: NA
J gene: TRBJ1-5
V gene: TRBV7-2

CDR3 protein: ASSVAGGPYNEQF
clone size: NA
D gene: TRBD2
J gene: TRBJ2-1
V gene: TRBV9

CDR3 protein: ASSATLGGSGVSEQF
clone size: NA
D gene: TRBD2
J gene: TRBJ2-1
V gene: TRBV9

CDR3 protein: AIATSGSAEETQY
clone size: NA
D gene: TRBD2
J gene: TRBJ2-5
V gene: TRBV10-3

CDR3 protein: ASSSSGFTDTQY
clone size: NA
D gene: NA
J gene: TRBJ2-3
V gene: TRBV7-2

CDR3 protein: ASSLATNFEAF
clone size: NA
D gene: NA
J gene: TRBJ1-1
V gene: TRBV7-9

CDR3 protein: ASSQEEKDPGQGARRYEQY
clone size: few
D gene: TRBD1
J gene: TRBJ2-7
V gene: TRBV4-2

CDR3 protein: ASSYTGGAEEKLF
clone size: NA
D gene: TRBD1
J gene: TRBJ1-4
V gene: TRBV5-1

CDR3 protein: ASSFSGTGSFNEKLF
clone size: NA
D gene: TRBD1
J gene: TRBJ1-4
V gene: TRBV7-9

CDR3 protein: ASSTDNNIQY
clone size: NA
D gene: NA
J gene: TRBJ2-4
V gene: TRBV7-8

CDR3 protein: ASSQEAETYNEQF
clone size: NA
D gene: NA
J gene: TRBJ2-1
V gene: TRBV4-3

CDR3 protein: ASSFSGRDNSPLH
clone size: NA
D gene: NA
J gene: TRBJ1-6
V gene: TRBV13

CDR3 protein: ASSSWTGGRNTEAF
clone size: NA
D gene: TRBD1
J gene: TRBJ1-1
V gene: TRBV27

CDR3 protein: ASSIGGRSTDTQY
clone size: NA
D gene: NA
J gene: TRBJ2-3
V gene: TRBV19

CDR3 protein: AGGTDQNTEAF
clone size: NA
D gene: TRBD1
J gene: TRBJ1-1
V gene: TRBV18

CDR3 protein: AWIAARVPGNTIY
clone size: NA
D gene: NA
J gene: TRBJ1-3
V gene: TRBV30

CDR3 protein: ASSFLGGGELF
clone size: few
D gene: NA
J gene: TRBJ2-2
V gene: TRBV13

CDR3 protein: ASSAHEGQGFYEQY
clone size: NA
D gene: TRBD1
J gene: TRBJ2-7
V gene: TRBV4-1

CDR3 protein: ASSSTRQGSTEAF
clone size: NA
D gene: TRBD1
J gene: TRBJ1-1
V gene: TRBV11-2

CDR3 protein: ASSLALARDTQY
clone size: once
D gene: TRBD2
J gene: TRBJ2-3
V gene: TRBV5-4

CDR3 protein: ASSSLGQGEAF
clone size: NA
D gene: NA
J gene: TRBJ1-1
V gene: TRBV5-1

CDR3 protein: ASMGGHNEQF
clone size: NA
D gene: NA
J gene: TRBJ2-1
V gene: TRBV5-4

CDR3 protein: ASSDRGRPDQPQH
clone size: NA
D gene: TRBD1
J gene: TRBJ1-5
V gene: TRBV5-6

CDR3 protein: ASSLGLADDEQF
clone size: NA
D gene: TRBD2
J gene: TRBJ2-1
V gene: TRBV5-1

CDR3 protein: ASSQEGDSSLHEQY
clone size: NA
D gene: NA
J gene: TRBJ2-7
V gene: TRBV4-3

CDR3 protein: ASSQDGPTNTGELF
clone size: NA
D gene: NA
J gene: TRBJ2-2
V gene: TRBV4-2

CDR3 protein: ASSGATGGETQY
clone size: NA
D gene: TRBD1
J gene: TRBJ2-5
V gene: TRBV5-1

CDR3 protein: ASSLAGGPGQF
clone size: NA
D gene: TRBD2
J gene: TRBJ2-1
V gene: TRBV14